The 18 T cell receptor beta chains below all came from one sample that was sequenced in a study of blood T cell repertoires in COVID-19. Here immunoSEQ multiplex PCR was the method, and the copy in TCRdb shows in-frame clones only, minus some. Counted here are 170,000 or so clones, 70% to 90% occurring once; the ten biggest clones make up 5% to 8.5%. The sample was PBMCs or T cells enriched from blood (not recorded which). The source of these receptors is a woman aged 45-60 years who had recovered from COVID-19.

The chain combines TRBV7-2 with TRBJ2-7; D perhaps matches TRBD1 (6 bases). V shed 3 bases and J shed 2 bases, with 14 bases lying between them. The CDR3 totals 15 residues. Germline V gene data show CDR1 as SGHTA and CDR2 as FQGNSA. The CDR3 is CASSFSGVGAYEQYF. The DNA for the CDR3 is TGTGCCAGCAGCTTCTCAGGGGTGGGAGCCTACGAGCAGTACTTC.

This chain links TRBV7-9 with TRBJ2-7; 7 nucleotides align to TRBD1. CDR3 length equals 13 residues. Trimming removed 3 bases from V and 3 bases from J; junction bases left unmatched: 2. Germline lookup yields CDR1 SEHNR and CDR2 FQNEAQ (reference sequence). The chain's CDR3 is CASSFPGGYEQYF. The CDR3 DNA follows: TGTGCCAGCAGCTTCCCAGGGGGCTACGAGCAGTACTTC.

This sequence joins TRBV6-5 and TRBJ1-1, with 7 bases matching TRBD1. CDR3 size: 15 residues. From germline, CDR1 is MNHEY and CDR2 SVGAGI. The ends lost 6 bases at V and 3 bases at J; junction bases unmatched: 10. CDR3 in amino acids: CASSLTGKRDTEAFF. The CDR3 DNA reads as TGTGCCAGCAGCTTGACAGGGAAAAGGGACACTGAAGCTTTCTTT.

This clone was recorded a few times. This chain links TRBV5-1 with TRBJ2-7; 8 positions agree with TRBD1. Germline V CDR1 and CDR2: SGHRS, YFSETQ. The CDR3 covers 15 residues. Trimming took 0 bases from V and 2 from J; bases not matched to a gene: 4. The CDR3 sequence: CASSLGQGPPYEQYF. CDR3 sequence (DNA): TGCGCCAGCAGCTTGGGACAGGGGCCACCCTACGAGCAGTACTTC.

The V and J genes are TRBV19 and TRBJ2-3, with D uncertain. Germline V CDR1 and CDR2: LNHDA, SQIVND (reference sequence). Trimming left V 1 base short and J 5 bases short, with 7 bases between. The CDR3 consists of 13 residues. The CDR3 reads CASSIGALDTQYF. CDR3 bases: TGTGCCAGTAGTATAGGGGCTCTAGATACGCAGTATTTT.

The chain has TRBV9 and TRBJ2-7; 11 bases map to TRBD2. This CDR3 has 13 amino acids. V lost 3 bases, J lost 4 bases, and 0 bases stayed unmatched. Germline CDR1 and CDR2: SGDLS and YYNGEE. The CDR3 sequence: CASSGTSGYEQYF. CDR3 in DNA: TGTGCCAGCAGCGGGACTAGCGGGTACGAGCAGTACTTC.

This chain links TRBV5-1 with TRBJ1-5; no clear D gene. Germline V gives CDR1 SGHRS, CDR2 YFSETQ. This CDR3 region has 14 residues. With 5 bases removed from V and 4 bases from J, the gap between germline ends came to 13 bases. In DNA, the CDR3 is TGCGCCAGCAGAGAAGGAGCGGGGAATCAGCCCCAGCATTTT. Translation gives CASREGAGNQPQHF.

The gene calls are TRBV7-2 and TRBJ1-3; TRBD1 matches at 7 bases. CDR1 is SGHTA and CDR2 is FQGNSA in the germline V gene. The CDR3 consists of 18 residues. V trimming: 5 bases; J trimming: 0 bases; junction bases outside the gene matches: 13. The CDR3 DNA reads as TGTGCCAGCAGCCAGAATTTGGGACAGCGAGACTCTGGAAACACCATATATTTT. Translation gives CASSQNLGQRDSGNTIYF.

The rearrangement uses TRBV12-3 or TRBV12-4 and TRBJ1-2; 7 bases align to TRBD1. V dropped 6 bases and J dropped 8; count of bases not matched to a gene: 6. This CDR3 has 12 amino acids. Here the CDR3 reads CASSLTGSGYTF. The DNA for the CDR3 is TGTGCCAGCAGCTTGACAGGGTCGGGCTACACCTTC.

V gene TRBV3-1 (or the pseudogene TRBV3-2) combines with J gene TRBJ1-2, with 7 nucleotides matching TRBD1. CDR1 is LGHDT, CDR2 YNNKEL, per germline (reference sequence). This CDR3 has 16 amino acids. Trimming cost V 0 bases and J 3 bases; bases outside gene matches: 7. Here the CDR3 DNA reads TGTGCCAGCAGCCAAGATCGTGGCAGGGGGGACTATGGCTACACCTTC. It specifies CASSQDRGRGDYGYTF.

The CDR3 bases are TGTGCCAGCTTTCTTTCTAGCGGCTCCTACAATGAGCAGTTCTTC. Its protein product is CASFLSSGSYNEQFF. The gene calls are TRBV5-4 and TRBJ2-1; 7 bases align to TRBD2. This CDR3 contains 15 residues. The junction had 7 bases not matched to a gene; V was cut back by 7 bases and J by 0 bases. The germline V gene has CDR1 SGHNT and CDR2 YYREEE (reference sequence).

The chain employs TRBV5-5 and TRBJ1-3, with TRBD1 as a possible D gene (6 bases). Germline CDR1 SGHKS, CDR2 YYEKEE (reference sequence). CDR3 length: 17 amino acids. V was shortened by 0 bases and J by 1 base, with 14 bases between the two germline ends. In DNA form, the CDR3 reads TGTGCCAGCAGCTTGGCCAACAGGGCCCTATCTGGAAACACCATATATTTT. This translates into CASSLANRALSGNTIYF.

This clone was recorded once. The chain employs TRBV4-1 and TRBJ1-1, with TRBD1 as a possible D gene (6 bases). Deletions cut 1 base from V and 2 bases from J, with 11 bases between. The CDR3 sequence is 15 residues long. The germline CDR1 and CDR2 sequences are MGHRA and YSYEKL. Here the CDR3 DNA reads TGCGCCAGCAGCCAAGCGGGCAGGGGTAACACTGAAGCTTTCTTT. Its protein product is CASSQAGRGNTEAFF.

The chain has TRBV5-1 and TRBJ1-4, with 7 bases fitting TRBD1. CDR3 length: 16 amino acids. CDR1 is SGHRS and CDR2 is YFSETQ in the germline V gene. Trimming took 0 bases from V and 8 from J; bases not matched to a gene: 10. The CDR3 region is CASSLARDSQAEKLFF. CDR3 in DNA: TGCGCCAGCAGCTTGGCCAGGGACAGTCAGGCCGAAAAACTGTTTTTT.

This chain uses TRBV7-3 with TRBJ1-4; possible D gene TRBD1, 5 bases. Trimming removed 3 bases at V and 8 bases at J, with 16 bases between. This CDR3 region has 15 residues. Germline V gives CDR1 SGHTA, CDR2 FQGTGA. The CDR3 loop reads CASSFGGEMGEKLFF. The CDR3, as DNA: TGTGCCAGCAGCTTCGGGGGGGAGATGGGCGAAAAACTGTTTTTT.

The rearrangement links TRBV2 to TRBJ1-1, with a tentative D call TRBD1 (5 bases). The germline gives CDR1 SNHLY, CDR2 FYNNEI. The CDR3 spans 14 residues. Trimming shortened V by 2 bases and J by 2 bases, and 9 bases separated the two germline ends. The CDR3 loop reads CASSEWGLNTEAFF. The CDR3 DNA sequence: TGTGCCAGCAGTGAATGGGGACTAAACACTGAAGCTTTCTTT.

This clone was detected only once. This rearrangement joins TRBV4-1 to TRBJ2-3, with a tentative D call TRBD2 (5 bases). This CDR3 has 18 residues. Germline CDR1 and CDR2: MGHRA and YSYEKL. Trimming took 0 bases from V and 2 from J, leaving 18 bases between them. The CDR3 reads CASSQDGGSSPPTDTQYF. The DNA of the CDR3 is TGCGCCAGCAGCCAAGACGGAGGTAGTAGTCCTCCCACAGATACGCAGTATTTT.

The chain couples TRBV29-1 to TRBJ2-7, with D maybe TRBD1 (6 bases). CDR1 and CDR2 (germline): SQVTM, ANQGSEA. CDR3 length: 13 amino acids. Trimming shortened V by 5 bases and J by 3 bases, and 14 bases separated the two germline ends. The CDR3 sequence is CSVSSDRLYEQYF. In nucleotides, the CDR3 is TGCAGCGTTAGCTCGGACAGACTCTACGAGCAGTACTTC.